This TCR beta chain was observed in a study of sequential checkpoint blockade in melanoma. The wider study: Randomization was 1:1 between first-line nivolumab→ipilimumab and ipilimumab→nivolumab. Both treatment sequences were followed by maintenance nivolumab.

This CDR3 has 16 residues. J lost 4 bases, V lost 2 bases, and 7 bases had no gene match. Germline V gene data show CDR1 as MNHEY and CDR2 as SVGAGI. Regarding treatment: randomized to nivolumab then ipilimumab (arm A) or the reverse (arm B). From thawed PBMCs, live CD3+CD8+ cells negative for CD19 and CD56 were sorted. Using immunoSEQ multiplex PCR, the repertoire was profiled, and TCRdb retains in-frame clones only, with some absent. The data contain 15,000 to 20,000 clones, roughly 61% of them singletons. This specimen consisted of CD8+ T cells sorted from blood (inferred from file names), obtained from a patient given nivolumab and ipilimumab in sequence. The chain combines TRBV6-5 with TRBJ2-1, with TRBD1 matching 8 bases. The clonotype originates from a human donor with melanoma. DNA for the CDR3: TGTGCCAGCAGTTACGCCGCAGGGGGCGTTTACAATGAGCAGTTCTTC. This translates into CASSYAAGGVYNEQFF.